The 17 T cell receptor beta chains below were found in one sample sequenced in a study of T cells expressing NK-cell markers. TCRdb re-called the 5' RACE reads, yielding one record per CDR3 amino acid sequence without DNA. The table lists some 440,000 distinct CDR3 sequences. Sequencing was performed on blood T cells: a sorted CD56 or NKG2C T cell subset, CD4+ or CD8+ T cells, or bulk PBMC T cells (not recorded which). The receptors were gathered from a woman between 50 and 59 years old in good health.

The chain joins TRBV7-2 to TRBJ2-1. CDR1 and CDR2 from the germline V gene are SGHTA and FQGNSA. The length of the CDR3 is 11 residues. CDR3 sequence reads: CASSSLVEQFF.

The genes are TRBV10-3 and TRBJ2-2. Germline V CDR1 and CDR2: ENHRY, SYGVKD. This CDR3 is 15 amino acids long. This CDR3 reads CAARPIDRNTGELFF.

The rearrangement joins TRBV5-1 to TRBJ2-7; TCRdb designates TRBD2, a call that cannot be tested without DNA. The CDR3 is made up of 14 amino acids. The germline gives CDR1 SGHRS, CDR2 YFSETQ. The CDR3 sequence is CASSLVAVAGEQYF.

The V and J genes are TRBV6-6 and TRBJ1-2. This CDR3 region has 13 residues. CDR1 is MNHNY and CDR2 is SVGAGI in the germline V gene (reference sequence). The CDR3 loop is CASSYGRYYGYTF.

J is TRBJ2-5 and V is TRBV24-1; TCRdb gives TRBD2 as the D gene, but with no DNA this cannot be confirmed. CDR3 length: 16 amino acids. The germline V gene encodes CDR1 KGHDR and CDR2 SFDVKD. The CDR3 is CATSVGLANNQETQYF.

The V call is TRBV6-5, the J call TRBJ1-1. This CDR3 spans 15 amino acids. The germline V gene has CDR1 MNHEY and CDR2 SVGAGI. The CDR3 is CASRRRRTENTEAFF.

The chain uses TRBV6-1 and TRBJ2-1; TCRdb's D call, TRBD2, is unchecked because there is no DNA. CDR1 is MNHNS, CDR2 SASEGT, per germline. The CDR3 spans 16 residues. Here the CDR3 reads CASSEITSGLGDEQFF.

CDR3 region: CASSLDPGGRELFF. The chain has TRBV5-1 and TRBJ2-2; there is no DNA to check the TCRdb D call of TRBD1. This CDR3 has 14 residues. Looked up from germline, CDR1 is SGHRS and CDR2 is YFSETQ.

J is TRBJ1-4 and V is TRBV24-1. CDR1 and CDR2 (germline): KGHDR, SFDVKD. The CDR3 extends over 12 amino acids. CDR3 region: CATSDFKEKLFF.

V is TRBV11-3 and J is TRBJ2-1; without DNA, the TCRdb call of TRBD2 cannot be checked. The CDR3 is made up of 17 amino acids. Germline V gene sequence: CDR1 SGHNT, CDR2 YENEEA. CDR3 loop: CASSRRRRTSGANEQFF.

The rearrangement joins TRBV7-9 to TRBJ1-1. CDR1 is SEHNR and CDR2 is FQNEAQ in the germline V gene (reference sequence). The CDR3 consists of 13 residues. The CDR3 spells CASRPDLNTEAFF.

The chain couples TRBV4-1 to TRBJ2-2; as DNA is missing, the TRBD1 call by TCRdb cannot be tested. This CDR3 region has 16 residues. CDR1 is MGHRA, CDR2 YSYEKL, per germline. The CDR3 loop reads CASREDRGILPGELFF.

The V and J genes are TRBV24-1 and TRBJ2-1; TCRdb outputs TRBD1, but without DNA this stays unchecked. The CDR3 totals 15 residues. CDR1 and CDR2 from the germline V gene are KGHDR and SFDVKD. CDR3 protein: CATSDPFPGGREQFF.

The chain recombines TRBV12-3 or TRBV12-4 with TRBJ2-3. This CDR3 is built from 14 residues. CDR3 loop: CASTVRLSTDTQYF.

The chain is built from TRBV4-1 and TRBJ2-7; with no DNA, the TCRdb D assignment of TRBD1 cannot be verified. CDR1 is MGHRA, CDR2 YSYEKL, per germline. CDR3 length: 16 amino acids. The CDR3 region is CASRRAGDSGSYEQYF.

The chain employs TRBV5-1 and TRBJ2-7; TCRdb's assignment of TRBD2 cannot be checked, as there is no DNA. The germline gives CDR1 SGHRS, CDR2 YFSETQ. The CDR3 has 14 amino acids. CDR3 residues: CARGPSGGYYEQYF.

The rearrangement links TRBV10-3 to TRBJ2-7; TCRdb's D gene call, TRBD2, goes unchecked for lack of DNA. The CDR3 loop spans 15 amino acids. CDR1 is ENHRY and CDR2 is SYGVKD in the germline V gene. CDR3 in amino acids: CAISTSGTSSYEQYF.